What follows are 14 T cell receptor beta chains derived from one specimen sequenced in a study of T cell repertoires in cytomegalovirus infection. TCRdb ran MiXCR on the reads and lists one entry per CDR3 protein. Here the sample spans about 740,000 distinct CDR3 sequences, 35% to 40% being singletons. The specimen was PBMCs. The receptors were sampled from a human donor in good health (CMV status not recorded). Some clones in this sample may be carry-over from other donors' samples.

A word on this clonotype: An end of the junction does not agree with germline; a read error may underlie this. The chain couples TRBV27 to TRBJ1-5; D is possibly TRBD1 (6 bases). The CDR3 runs 16 residues. The germline V gene has CDR1 MNHEY and CDR2 SMNVEV (reference sequence). The CDR3 protein is CARSLYQGLGNQPQHF. CDR3 nucleotide sequence: TGTGCCCGCAGTTTATACCAGGGGTTGGGCAATCAGCCCCAGCATTTT.

The chain is built from TRBV14 and TRBJ1-1; D call uncertain. Germline assignment: CDR1 SGHDN and CDR2 FVKESK. V was pared by 0 bases and J by 0 bases, with 8 bases between. The CDR3 loop spans 15 amino acids. The CDR3 DNA reads as TGTGCCAGCAGCCAAGAAGGCGGACTGAACACTGAAGCTTTCTTT. The encoded protein is CASSQEGGLNTEAFF.

With respect to this clonotype: One end of the junction fails to match germline, which may point to a read error. DNA of the CDR3: TGCAGCGTCGGAAGAAACAGGGATGATAAACTGTTTTTT. It is translated as CSVGRNRDDKLFF. The chain carries TRBV29-1 and TRBJ1-4; TRBD1 is a possible D gene (6 bases). The V gene's germline CDR1 is SQVTM and CDR2 ANQGSEA. The CDR3 is made up of 13 amino acids.

This chain connects TRBV14 to TRBJ1-1; D remains unclear. Trimming took off 1 base at V and 6 bases at J, with 6 bases between the two ends. CDR1 is SGHDN, CDR2 FVKESK, per germline. The CDR3 totals 12 residues. The CDR3 coding sequence is TGTGCCAGCAGCCAAGGCAACGCTGAAGCTTTCTTT. Translation gives CASSQGNAEAFF.

This clonotype was counted once. This chain uses TRBV5-1 with TRBJ2-2, with 14 bases aligning to TRBD2. CDR1 is SGHRS and CDR2 is YFSETQ in the germline V gene. V was clipped by 5 bases and J by 8 bases; unmatched bases: 8. This CDR3 region has 16 residues. CDR3 in DNA: TGCGCCAGCAGTTACTCCGGGACTAGCGGGAGTGGGGAGCTGTTTTTT. It is translated as CASSYSGTSGSGELFF.

This clonotype was recorded at least ten times. The genes are TRBV19 and TRBJ1-5, with D unclear. The CDR3 contains 15 residues. CDR1 is LNHDA and CDR2 is SQIVND in the germline V gene (reference sequence). The V end lost 7 bases, the J end lost 0 bases, and 13 bases lay between the germline ends. The CDR3 here is CASTLSQISNQPQHF. CDR3 nucleotides: TGTGCCAGTACCCTGTCGCAGATTAGCAATCAGCCCCAGCATTTT.

This clonotype has only a few counts. This CDR3 reads CASSYSRQPNQPQHF. CDR3 in DNA: TGTGCCAGCAGTTACTCGAGACAGCCCAATCAGCCCCAGCATTTT. This chain links TRBV6-5 with TRBJ1-5; TRBD1 might be the D (5 bases). Germline values: CDR1 MNHEY, CDR2 SVGAGI. The CDR3 covers 15 residues. Trimming removed 0 bases at V and 3 bases at J, with 9 bases between.

The rearrangement links TRBV5-6 to TRBJ2-7, with no clear D. CDR1 and CDR2 from the germline V gene are SGHDT and YYEEEE. V lost 0 bases to trimming and J lost 0 bases, with 10 bases between them. This CDR3 comprises 15 residues. CDR3 in DNA: TGTGCCAGCAGCTTGGACCAGACTGGCTCCTACGAGCAGTACTTC. Its protein is CASSLDQTGSYEQYF.

The table lists this clonotype with a few counts. The rearrangement uses TRBV24-1 and TRBJ1-5; D call uncertain. The V gene lost 1 base and the J gene lost 1 base, with 4 bases spanning the gap. Germline CDR1 reads KGHDR; CDR2 reads SFDVKD. This CDR3 comprises 14 residues. The CDR3 here is CATSDLDSNQPQHF. CDR3 nucleotides: TGTGCCACCAGTGATTTAGACAGCAATCAGCCCCAGCATTTT.

The table lists this clonotype with many counts. The chain uses TRBV7-6 and TRBJ2-3; the D gene is possibly TRBD1 (6 bases). The length of the CDR3 is 15 residues. The V gene's germline CDR1 is SGHVS and CDR2 FNYEAQ. V was shortened by 4 bases and J by 0 bases, with 11 bases between the two germline ends. The CDR3 is CASSSRGPSTDTQYF. Written as DNA, the CDR3 is TGTGCCAGCAGCTCCAGGGGCCCCAGCACAGATACGCAGTATTTT.

A few counts support this clonotype. The rearrangement links TRBV12-3 or TRBV12-4 to TRBJ1-1, with 7 positions matching TRBD1. The CDR3 sequence is 16 residues long. The V gene end was trimmed by 3 bases and the J gene end by 0 bases; junction bases not matched to a gene: 7. CDR3 protein: CASSLKGGPMNTEAFF. The CDR3 DNA reads TGTGCCAGCAGTTTGAAAGGGGGCCCTATGAACACTGAAGCTTTCTTT.

This clonotype was seen a handful of times. The gene calls are TRBV6-1 and TRBJ1-5; D uncertain. The CDR3 runs 14 residues. Trimming took 6 bases from V and 4 from J, leaving 13 bases between them. From germline, CDR1 is MNHNS and CDR2 SASEGT. CDR3 coding DNA: TGTGCCAGCAGATCTGCGTCCCGTAATCAGCCCCAGCATTTT. This codes for CASRSASRNQPQHF.

V and J are TRBV28 and TRBJ2-7; D not certain. Germline lookup yields CDR1 MDHEN and CDR2 SYDVKM. The CDR3 covers 14 residues. V shed 6 bases and J shed 7 bases, with 19 bases lying between them. The CDR3 is CASSPGGTLEEQYF. The CDR3 DNA reads as TGTGCCAGCAGCCCTGGCGGCACTCTCGAAGAGCAGTACTTC.

The genes are TRBV6-6 and TRBJ2-2; 8 positions agree with TRBD2. The CDR3 loop spans 16 amino acids. J was trimmed by 2 bases and V by 0 bases; bases with no gene match: 2. Germline V gene data show CDR1 as MNHNY and CDR2 as SVGAGI (reference sequence). The CDR3 sequence is CASSYSRGANTGELFF. In nucleotides, the CDR3 is TGTGCCAGCAGTTACTCGCGGGGGGCAAACACCGGGGAGCTGTTTTTT.